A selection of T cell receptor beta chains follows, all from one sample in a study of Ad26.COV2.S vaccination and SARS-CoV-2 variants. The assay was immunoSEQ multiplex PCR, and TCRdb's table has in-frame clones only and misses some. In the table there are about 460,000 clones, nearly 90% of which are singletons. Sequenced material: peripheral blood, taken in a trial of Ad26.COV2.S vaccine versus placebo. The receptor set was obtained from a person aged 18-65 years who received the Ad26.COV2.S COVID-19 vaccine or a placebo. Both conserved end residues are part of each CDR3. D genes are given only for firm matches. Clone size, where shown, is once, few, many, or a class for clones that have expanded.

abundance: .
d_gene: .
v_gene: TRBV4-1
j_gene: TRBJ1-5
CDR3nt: TGCGCCAGCAGCCAAGGGGCTCCTTCGGAGGGGTGGCAGCCCCAGCATTTT
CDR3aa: CASSQGAPSEGWQPQHF

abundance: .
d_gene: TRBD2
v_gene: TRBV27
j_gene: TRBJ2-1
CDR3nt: TGTGCCAGCAGTTTGAGCGGGAGCTACAATGAGCAGTTCTTC
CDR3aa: CASSLSGSYNEQFF

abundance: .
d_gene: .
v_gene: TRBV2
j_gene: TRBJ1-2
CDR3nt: TGTGCCAGCAGTGACCTGGCGGGGGGTAGCTATGGCTACACCTTC
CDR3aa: CASSDLAGGSYGYTF

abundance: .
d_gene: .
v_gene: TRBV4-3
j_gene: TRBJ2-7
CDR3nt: TGCGCCAGCAGCCCCAGATTTCGACAATACTCCTACGAGCAGTACTTC
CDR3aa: CASSPRFRQYSYEQYF

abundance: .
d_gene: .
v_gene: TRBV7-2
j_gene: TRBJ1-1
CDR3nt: TGTGCCAGCAGCTCCGATGGGCGGTGGAACACTGAAGCTTTCTTT
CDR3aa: CASSSDGRWNTEAFF

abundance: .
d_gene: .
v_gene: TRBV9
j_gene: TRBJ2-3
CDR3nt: TGTGCCAGCAGCGTAGACCCTAGGTCCCGCACAGATACGCAGTATTTT
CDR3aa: CASSVDPRSRTDTQYF

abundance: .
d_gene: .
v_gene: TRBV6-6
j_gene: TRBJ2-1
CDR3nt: TGTGCCAGCAGTCGTGCTCCTAAAACCAGCTCCTACAATGAGCAGTTCTTC
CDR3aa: CASSRAPKTSSYNEQFF

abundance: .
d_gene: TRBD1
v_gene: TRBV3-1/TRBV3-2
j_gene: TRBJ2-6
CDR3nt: TGTGCCAGCATCTCCGGGACAGGGTCAGTGGGGGCCAACGTCCTGACTTTC
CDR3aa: CASISGTGSVGANVLTF

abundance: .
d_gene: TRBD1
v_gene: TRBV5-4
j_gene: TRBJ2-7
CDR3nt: TGTGCCAGCAGCTGGGGACAGGGAGAAGAGGAGCAGTACTTC
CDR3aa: CASSWGQGEEEQYF

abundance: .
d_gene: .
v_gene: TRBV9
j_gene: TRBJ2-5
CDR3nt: TGTGCCAGCAGCGCCAATACCGACAGCCGCAATAAAGAGACCCAGTACTTC
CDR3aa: CASSANTDSRNKETQYF

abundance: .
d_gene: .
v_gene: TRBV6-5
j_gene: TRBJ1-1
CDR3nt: TGTGCCAGCAGTCACAACTCACAGGGTGTGGCTTTCTTT
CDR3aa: CASSHNSQGVAFF

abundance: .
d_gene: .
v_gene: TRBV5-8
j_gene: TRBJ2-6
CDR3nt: TGTGCCACCACGTGGGCAGCTGGGGCCAACGTCCTGACTTTC
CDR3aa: CATTWAAGANVLTF

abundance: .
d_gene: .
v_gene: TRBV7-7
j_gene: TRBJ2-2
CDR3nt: TGTGCTAGCAGCTTAGCAGGACTCTACACCGGGGAGCTGTTTTTT
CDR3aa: CASSLAGLYTGELFF

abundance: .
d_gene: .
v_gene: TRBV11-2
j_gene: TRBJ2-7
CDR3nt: TGTGCCAGCAGTTTAATCCAGGGGTTAGAGCAGTACTTC
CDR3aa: CASSLIQGLEQYF

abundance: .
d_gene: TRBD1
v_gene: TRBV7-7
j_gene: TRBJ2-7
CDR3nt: TGTGCTAGCAGCCACCAGGGACACTGCACAGGGACAGGGTTGGCCTCCTACGAGCAGTACTTC
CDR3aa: CASSHQGHCTGTGLASYEQYF

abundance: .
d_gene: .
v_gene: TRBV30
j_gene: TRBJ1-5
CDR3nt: TGTGCCTGGAGTGGATTAGGGGGCAATCAGCCCCAGCATTTT
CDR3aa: CAWSGLGGNQPQHF

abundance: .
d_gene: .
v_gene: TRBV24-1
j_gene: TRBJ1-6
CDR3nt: TGTGCCACCAGTGACCTCCGCGTCCCCGCCAATTCACCCCTCCACTTT
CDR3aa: CATSDLRVPANSPLHF

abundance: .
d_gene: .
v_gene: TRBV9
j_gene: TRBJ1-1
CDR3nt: TGTGCCAGCAGCGAGGAACAGGGAGGCACTGAAGCTTTCTTT
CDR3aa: CASSEEQGGTEAFF

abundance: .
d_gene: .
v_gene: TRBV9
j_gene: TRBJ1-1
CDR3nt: TGTGCCAGCAGCGTAGTCGGGGGGAACACTGAAGCTTTCTTT
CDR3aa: CASSVVGGNTEAFF

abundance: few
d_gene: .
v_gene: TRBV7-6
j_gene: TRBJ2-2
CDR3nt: TGTGCCAGCAGACGATTCACCGGGGAGCTGTTTTTT
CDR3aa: CASRRFTGELFF

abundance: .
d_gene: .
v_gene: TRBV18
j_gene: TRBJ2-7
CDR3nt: TGTGCCAGCTCACCACCCCTAGGACAAATATACGAGCAGTACTTC
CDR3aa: CASSPPLGQIYEQYF

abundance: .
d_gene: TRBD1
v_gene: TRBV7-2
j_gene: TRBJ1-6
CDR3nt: TGTGCCAGCAGCATGGGACAGGGACTTAATTCACCCCTCCACTTT
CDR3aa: CASSMGQGLNSPLHF

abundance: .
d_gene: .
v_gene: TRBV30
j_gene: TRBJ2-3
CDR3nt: TGTGCCTGGAGTGTACAAAGGACCATAAGGGGCACAGATACGCAGTATTTT
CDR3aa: CAWSVQRTIRGTDTQYF

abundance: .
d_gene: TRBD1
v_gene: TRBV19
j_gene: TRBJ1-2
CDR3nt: TGTGCCAGTAGCCAAATAACAGGGGTAGGATTCGGCTACACCTTC
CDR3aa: CASSQITGVGFGYTF

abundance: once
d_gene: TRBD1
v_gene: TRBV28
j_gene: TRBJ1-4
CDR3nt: TGTGCCAGCAGTTTTCCTGGGACAGGGGGTCCAATGGCTTTT
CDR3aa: CASSFPGTGGPMAF

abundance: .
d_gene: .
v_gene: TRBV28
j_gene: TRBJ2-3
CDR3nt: TGTGCCAGCAGCGATGCGGGCGCGGGCACAGATACGCAGTATTTT
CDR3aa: CASSDAGAGTDTQYF

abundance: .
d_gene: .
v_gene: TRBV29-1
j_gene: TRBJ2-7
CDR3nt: TGCAGCTCCCTCGGGGTTACCTACGAGCAGTACTTC
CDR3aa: CSSLGVTYEQYF

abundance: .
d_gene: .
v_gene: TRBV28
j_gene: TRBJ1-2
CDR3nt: TGTGCCAGCAGCATTCGGACGGGGAGAGGCGGCTACACCTTC
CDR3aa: CASSIRTGRGGYTF

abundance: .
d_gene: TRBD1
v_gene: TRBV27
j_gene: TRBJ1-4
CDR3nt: TGTGCCAGCAGTTTATCTACAGGGGGAGGTGAAAAACTGTTTTTT
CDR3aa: CASSLSTGGGEKLFF

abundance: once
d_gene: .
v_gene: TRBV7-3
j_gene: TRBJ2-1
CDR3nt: TGTGCCAGCAGCTTCCTAGGTGGGGCCAACAATGAGCAGTTCTTC
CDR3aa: CASSFLGGANNEQFF

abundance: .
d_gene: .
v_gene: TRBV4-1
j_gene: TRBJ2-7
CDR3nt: TGCGCCAGCAGCCAAGTACTTGCCTACGAGCAGTACTTC
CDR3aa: CASSQVLAYEQYF

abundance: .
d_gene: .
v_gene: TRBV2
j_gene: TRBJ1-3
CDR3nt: TGTGCCAGGCAAGGGAGAGGAAACACCATATATTTT
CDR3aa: CARQGRGNTIYF

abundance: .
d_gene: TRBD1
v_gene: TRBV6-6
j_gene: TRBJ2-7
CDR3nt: TGTGCCAGCAGTTACCTCGGGACAGTCCCAGGCGAGCAGTACTTC
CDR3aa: CASSYLGTVPGEQYF

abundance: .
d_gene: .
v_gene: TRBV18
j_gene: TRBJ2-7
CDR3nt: TGTGCCAGCTCAACCGGGGCATCGGGCTACGAGCAGTACTTC
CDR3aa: CASSTGASGYEQYF

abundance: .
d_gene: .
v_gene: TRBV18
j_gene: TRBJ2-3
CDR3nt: TGTGCCAGCTCACCACCGGTAGGGCAGGGAGATACGCAGTATTTT
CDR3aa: CASSPPVGQGDTQYF

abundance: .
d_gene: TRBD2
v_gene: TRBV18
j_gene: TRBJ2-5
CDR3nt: TGTGCCAGCTCACTAGCGGGAGACGGAGAGACCCAGTACTTC
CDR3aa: CASSLAGDGETQYF

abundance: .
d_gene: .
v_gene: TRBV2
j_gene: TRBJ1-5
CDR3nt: TGTGCCAGCAGTGATGGGGATCAGCCCCAGCATTTT
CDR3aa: CASSDGDQPQHF

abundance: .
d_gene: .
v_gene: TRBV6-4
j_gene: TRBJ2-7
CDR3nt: TGTGCCAGCACCCAACGGGACACCTATCTCTACGAGCAGTACTTC
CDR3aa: CASTQRDTYLYEQYF

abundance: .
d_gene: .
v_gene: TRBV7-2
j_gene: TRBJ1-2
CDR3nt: TGTGCCAGCAGCCCAGCCAGTACGCAGGGCTACACCTTC
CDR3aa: CASSPASTQGYTF

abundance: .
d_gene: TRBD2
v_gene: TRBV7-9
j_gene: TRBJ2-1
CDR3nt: TGTGCCAGCAGCAAACTAGCGGGGGACAATGAGCAGTTCTTC
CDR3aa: CASSKLAGDNEQFF

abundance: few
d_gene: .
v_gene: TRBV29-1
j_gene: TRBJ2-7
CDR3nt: TGCAGCGTTGTTCAGGGGCTTTCCTACGAGCAGTACTTC
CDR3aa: CSVVQGLSYEQYF

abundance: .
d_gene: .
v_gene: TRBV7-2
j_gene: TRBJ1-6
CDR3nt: TGTGCCAGCAGCTTAGCAACCCGGGGACTTAATTCACCCCTCCACTTT
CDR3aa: CASSLATRGLNSPLHF

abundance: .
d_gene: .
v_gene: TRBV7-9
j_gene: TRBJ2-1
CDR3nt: TGTGCCAGCAGACCGGCTCCTAATGAGCAGTTCTTC
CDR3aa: CASRPAPNEQFF

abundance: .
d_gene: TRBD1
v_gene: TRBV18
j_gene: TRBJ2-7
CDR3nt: TGTGCCAGCTCACCACTCGGGACAGGCTCCTACGAGCAGTACTTC
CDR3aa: CASSPLGTGSYEQYF

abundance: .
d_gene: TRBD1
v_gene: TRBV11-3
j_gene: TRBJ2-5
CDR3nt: TGTGCCAGCAGCTTAGCTTCACAGGGGGGCCAAGAGACCCAGTACTTC
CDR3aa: CASSLASQGGQETQYF

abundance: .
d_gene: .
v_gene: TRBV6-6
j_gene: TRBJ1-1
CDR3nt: TGTGCCAGCAGTCACCCTTCGGGTCCCCAGGGGAGGGCTGAAGCTTTCTTT
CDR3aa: CASSHPSGPQGRAEAFF